This T cell receptor (beta chain) is from a study of blood T cell repertoires in COVID-19. Study in general: Samples taken during acute and convalescent COVID-19 were collected in the United States, Italy and Spain. T cells, B-cell-depleted T cells, or PBMCs supplied cDNA or gDNA.

Germline lookup yields CDR1 LNHNV and CDR2 YYDKDF (reference sequence). CDR3 size: 14 residues. The junction had 3 bases not matched to a gene; V was cut back by 1 base and J by 7 bases. Methods used by the authors: Reference gene primer amplification yielded estimated nucleated cell counts. Profiled with immunoSEQ multiplex PCR; TCRdb holds only in-frame clones, not every one. That table gives V, J and clone size, and the DNA gave D and trimming. The sample has 200,000 to 250,000 clones; around three quarters are singletons. This sequence originates from a woman between 70 and 85 years old with acute or convalescent COVID-19. The J gene is TRBJ1-1, the V gene TRBV15; 10 bases match TRBD1. The sequencing input was peripheral blood. CDR3: CATSRVGTGVEAFF. In nucleotides, the CDR3 is TGTGCCACCAGCAGAGTTGGGACAGGGGTTGAAGCTTTCTTT.